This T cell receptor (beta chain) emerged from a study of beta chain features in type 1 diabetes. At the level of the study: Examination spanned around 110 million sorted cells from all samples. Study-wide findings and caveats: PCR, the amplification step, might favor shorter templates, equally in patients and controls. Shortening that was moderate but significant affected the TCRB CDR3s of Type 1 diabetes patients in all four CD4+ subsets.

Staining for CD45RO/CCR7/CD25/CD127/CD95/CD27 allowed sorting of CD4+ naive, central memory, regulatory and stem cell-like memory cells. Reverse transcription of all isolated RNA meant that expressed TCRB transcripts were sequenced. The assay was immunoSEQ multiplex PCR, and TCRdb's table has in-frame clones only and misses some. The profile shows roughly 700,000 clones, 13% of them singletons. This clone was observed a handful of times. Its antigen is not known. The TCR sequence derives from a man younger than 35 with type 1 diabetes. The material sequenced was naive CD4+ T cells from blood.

The CDR3 protein is CASSPSLDNEQFF. For the CDR3, the DNA is TGTGCCAGCAGTCCCTCCCTCGACAATGAGCAGTTCTTC. J is TRBJ2-1 and V is TRBV27; no clear D gene. Trimming took 5 bases from V and 5 from J, leaving 10 bases between them. Germline values: CDR1 MNHEY, CDR2 SMNVEV (reference sequence). The CDR3 extends over 13 amino acids.